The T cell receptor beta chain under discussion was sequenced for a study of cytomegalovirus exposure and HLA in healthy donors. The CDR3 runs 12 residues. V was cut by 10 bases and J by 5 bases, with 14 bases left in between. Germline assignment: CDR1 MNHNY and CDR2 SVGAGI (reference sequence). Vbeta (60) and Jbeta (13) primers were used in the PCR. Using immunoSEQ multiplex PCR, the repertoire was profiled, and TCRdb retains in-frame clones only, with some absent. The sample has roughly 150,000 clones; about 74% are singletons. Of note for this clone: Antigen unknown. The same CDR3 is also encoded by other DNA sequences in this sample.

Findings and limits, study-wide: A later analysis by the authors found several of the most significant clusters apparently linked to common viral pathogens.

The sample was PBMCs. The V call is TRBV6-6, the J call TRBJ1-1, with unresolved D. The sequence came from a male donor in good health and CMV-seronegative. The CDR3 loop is CATAEGYTEAFF. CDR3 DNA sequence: TGTGCCACAGCCGAGGGTTATACTGAAGCTTTCTTT.